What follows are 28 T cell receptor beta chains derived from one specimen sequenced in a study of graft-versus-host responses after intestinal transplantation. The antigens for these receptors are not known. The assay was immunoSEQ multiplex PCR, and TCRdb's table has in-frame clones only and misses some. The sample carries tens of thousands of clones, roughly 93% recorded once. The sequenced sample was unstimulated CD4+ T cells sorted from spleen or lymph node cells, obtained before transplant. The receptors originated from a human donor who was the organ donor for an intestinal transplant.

DNA for the CDR3: TGTGCCAGCAGGCGGCGGGGGGACTCCTACGAGCAGTACTTC. It encodes CASRRRGDSYEQYF. The V call is TRBV28, the J call TRBJ2-5; TRBD2 aligns across 8 bases. The J call may be mistaken, given a closer DNA end match to TRBJ2-7. The CDR3 is 14 amino acids. Germline V lookup: CDR1 MDHEN, CDR2 SYDVKM.

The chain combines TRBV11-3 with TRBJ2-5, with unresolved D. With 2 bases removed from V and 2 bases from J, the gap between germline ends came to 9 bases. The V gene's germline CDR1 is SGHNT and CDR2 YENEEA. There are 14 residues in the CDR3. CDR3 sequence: CASSLNRIQETQYF. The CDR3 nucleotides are TGTGCCAGCAGCTTAAACCGGATACAAGAGACCCAGTACTTC.

The CDR3, as DNA: TGTGCCAGCACTTCCCGACGGTCCCGATTGGAGAGCAATCAGCCCCAGCATTTT. Protein: CASTSRRSRLESNQPQHF. The V and J genes are TRBV28 and TRBJ1-5, with D unresolved. Trimming left V 7 bases short and J 1 base short, with 23 bases between. CDR3 length: 18 residues. Per the germline V gene, CDR1 is MDHEN and CDR2 is SYDVKM.

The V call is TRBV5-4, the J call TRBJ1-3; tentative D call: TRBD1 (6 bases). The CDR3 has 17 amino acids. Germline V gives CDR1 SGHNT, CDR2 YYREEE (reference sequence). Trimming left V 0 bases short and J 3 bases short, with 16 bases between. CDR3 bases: TGTGCCAGCAGCTTGGCCCCGACTACAGGGTTTGGAAACACCATATATTTT. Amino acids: CASSLAPTTGFGNTIYF. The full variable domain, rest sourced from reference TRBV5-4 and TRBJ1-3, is ETGVTQSPTHLIKTRGQQVTLRCSSQSGHNTVSWYQQALGQGPQFIFQYYREEENGRGNFPPRFSGLQFPNYSSELNVNALELDDSALYLCASSLAPTTGFGNTIYFGEGSWLTVV.

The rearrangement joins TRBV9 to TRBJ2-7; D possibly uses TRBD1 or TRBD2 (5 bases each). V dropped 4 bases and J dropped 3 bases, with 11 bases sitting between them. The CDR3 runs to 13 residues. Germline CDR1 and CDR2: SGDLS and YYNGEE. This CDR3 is CASSSKGSYEQYF. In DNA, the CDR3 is TGTGCCAGCAGCTCTAAGGGGAGCTACGAGCAGTACTTC.

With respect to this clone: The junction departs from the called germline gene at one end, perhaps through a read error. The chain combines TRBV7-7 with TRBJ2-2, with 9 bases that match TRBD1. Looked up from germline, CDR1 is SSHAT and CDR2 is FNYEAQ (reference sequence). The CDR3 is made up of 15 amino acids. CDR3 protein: CASSLQGARSGELFF. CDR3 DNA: TGTGCTAGCAGCTTACAGGGGGCGCGCAGCGGGGAGCTGTTTTTT.

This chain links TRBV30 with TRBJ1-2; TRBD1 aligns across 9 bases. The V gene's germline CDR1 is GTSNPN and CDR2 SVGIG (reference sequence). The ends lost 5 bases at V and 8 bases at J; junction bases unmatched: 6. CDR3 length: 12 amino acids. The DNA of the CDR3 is TGTGCCTGGGGAACAGGGGGCCTAGGCTACACCTTC. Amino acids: CAWGTGGLGYTF.

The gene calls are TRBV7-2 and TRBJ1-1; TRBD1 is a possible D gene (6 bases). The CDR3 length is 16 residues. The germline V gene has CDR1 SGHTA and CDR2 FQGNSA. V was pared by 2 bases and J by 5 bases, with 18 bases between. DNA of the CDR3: TGTGCCAGCAGCTTATTCCGCAGGGGTAGTGGAACTGAAGCTTTCTTT. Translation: CASSLFRRGSGTEAFF.

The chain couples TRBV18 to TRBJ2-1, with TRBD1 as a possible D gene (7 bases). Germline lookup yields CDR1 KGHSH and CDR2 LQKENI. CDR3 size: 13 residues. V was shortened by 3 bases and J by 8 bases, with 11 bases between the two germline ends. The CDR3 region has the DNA TGTGCCAGCTCACCGGAGGGGGCGTATGAGCAGTTCTTC. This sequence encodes CASSPEGAYEQFF. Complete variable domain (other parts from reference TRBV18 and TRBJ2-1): NAGVMQNPRHLVRRRGQEARLRCSPMKGHSHVYWYRQLPEEGLKFMVYLQKENIIDESGMPKERFSAEFPKEGPSILRIQQVVRGDSAAYFCASSPEGAYEQFFGPGTRLTVL.

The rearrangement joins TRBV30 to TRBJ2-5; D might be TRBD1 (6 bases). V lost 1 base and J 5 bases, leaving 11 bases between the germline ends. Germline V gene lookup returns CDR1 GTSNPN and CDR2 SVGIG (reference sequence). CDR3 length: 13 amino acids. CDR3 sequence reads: CAWSGSGGETQYF. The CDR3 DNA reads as TGTGCCTGGAGTGGTAGTGGGGGCGAGACCCAGTACTTC.

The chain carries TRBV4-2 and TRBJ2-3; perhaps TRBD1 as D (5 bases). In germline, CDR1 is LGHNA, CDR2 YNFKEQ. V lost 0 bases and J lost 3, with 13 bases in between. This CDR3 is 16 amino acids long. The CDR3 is CASSQEGAQRTDTQYF. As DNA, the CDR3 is TGTGCCAGCAGCCAAGAAGGGGCTCAACGAACAGATACGCAGTATTTT.

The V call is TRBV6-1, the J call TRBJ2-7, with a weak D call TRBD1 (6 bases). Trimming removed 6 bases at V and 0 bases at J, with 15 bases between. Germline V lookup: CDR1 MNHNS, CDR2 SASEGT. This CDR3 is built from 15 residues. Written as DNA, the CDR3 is TGTGCCAGCAGCTCTGCAGGGGTCCTCTCCTACGAGCAGTACTTC. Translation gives CASSSAGVLSYEQYF.

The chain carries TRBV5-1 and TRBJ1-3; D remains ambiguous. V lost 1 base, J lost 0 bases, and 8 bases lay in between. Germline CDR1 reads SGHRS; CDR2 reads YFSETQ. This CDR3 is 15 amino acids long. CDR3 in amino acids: CASSLPLSSGNTIYF. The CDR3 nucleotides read TGCGCCAGCAGCTTGCCACTGAGCTCTGGAAACACCATATATTTT.

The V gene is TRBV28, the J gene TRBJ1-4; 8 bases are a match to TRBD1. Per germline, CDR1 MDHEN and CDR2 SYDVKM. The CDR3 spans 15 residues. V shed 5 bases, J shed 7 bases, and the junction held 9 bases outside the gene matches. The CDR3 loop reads CASSPPDRGGEKLFF. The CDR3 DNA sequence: TGTGCCAGCAGTCCCCCCGACAGGGGAGGTGAAAAACTGTTTTTT.

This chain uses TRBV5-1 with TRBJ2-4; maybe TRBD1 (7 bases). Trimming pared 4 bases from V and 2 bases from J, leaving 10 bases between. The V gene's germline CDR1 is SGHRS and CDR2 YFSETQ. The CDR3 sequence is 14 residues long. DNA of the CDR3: TGCGCCAGCAGCGCGGGACAGACCAAAAACATTCAGTACTTC. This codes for CASSAGQTKNIQYF.

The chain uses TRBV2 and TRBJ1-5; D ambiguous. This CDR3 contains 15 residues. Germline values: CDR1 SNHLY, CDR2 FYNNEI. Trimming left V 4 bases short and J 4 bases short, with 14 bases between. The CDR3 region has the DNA TGTGCCAGCAGTGGCTCAGGCAGCAGAAATCAGCCCCAGCATTTT. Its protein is CASSGSGSRNQPQHF.

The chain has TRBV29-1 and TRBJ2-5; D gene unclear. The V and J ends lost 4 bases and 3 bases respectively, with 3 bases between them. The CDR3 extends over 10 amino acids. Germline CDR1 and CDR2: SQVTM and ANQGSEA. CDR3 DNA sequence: TGCAGCGTTGGAGAAGAGACCCAGTACTTC. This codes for CSVGEETQYF.

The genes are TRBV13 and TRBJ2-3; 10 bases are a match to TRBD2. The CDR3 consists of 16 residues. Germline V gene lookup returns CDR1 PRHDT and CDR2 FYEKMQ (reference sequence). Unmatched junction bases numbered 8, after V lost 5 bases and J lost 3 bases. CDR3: CASSALAGDPTDTQYF. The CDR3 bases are TGTGCCAGCAGCGCGCTAGCGGGGGATCCAACAGATACGCAGTATTTT.

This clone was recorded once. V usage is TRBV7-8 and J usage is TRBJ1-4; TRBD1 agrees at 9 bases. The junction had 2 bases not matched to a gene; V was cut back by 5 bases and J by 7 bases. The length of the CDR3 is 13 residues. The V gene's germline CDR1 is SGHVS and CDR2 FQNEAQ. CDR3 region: CASSGTGFEKLFF. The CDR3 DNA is TGTGCCAGCAGCGGGACAGGGTTTGAAAAACTGTTTTTT.

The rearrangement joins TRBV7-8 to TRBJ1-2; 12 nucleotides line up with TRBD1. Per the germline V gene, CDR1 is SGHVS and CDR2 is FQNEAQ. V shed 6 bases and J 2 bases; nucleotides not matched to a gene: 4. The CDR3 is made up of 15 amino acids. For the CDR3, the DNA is TGTGCCAGCAGACCTGGGACAGGGGGCAACTATGGCTACACCTTC. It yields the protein CASRPGTGGNYGYTF.

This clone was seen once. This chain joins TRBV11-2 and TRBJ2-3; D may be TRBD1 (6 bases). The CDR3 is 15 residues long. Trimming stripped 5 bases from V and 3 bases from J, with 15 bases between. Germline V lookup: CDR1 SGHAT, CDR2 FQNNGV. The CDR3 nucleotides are TGTGCCAGCAGCCCCCCAGGGACAACAACAGATACGCAGTATTTT. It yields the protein CASSPPGTTTDTQYF.

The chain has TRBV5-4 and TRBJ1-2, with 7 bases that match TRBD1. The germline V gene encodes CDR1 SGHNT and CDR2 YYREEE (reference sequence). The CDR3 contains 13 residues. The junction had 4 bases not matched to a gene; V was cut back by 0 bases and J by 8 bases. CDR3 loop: CASSLAGGQGYTF. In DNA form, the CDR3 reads TGTGCCAGCAGCTTGGCAGGGGGGCAGGGCTACACCTTC.

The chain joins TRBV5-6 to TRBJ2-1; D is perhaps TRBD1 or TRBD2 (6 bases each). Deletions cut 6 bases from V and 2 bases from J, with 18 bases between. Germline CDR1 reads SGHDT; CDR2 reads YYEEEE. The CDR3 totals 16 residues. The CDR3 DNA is TGTGCCAGCACCCTAGTCGGGGGCGGAGCCTACAATGAGCAGTTCTTC. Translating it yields CASTLVGGGAYNEQFF.

Here the CDR3 DNA reads TGTGCCAGCTCATCCGGACAGGGCTCAGATACGCAGTATTTT. It translates to CASSSGQGSDTQYF. The chain recombines TRBV18 with TRBJ2-3; the match to TRBD1 covers 8 bases. The CDR3 length is 14 residues. Germline CDR1 is KGHSH and CDR2 is LQKENI. With V trimmed by 5 bases and J by 4 bases, 5 bases remained unmatched. The variable domain in full, completed from reference TRBV18 and TRBJ2-3, reads NAGVMQNPRHLVRRRGQEARLRCSPMKGHSHVYWYRQLPEEGLKFMVYLQKENIIDESGMPKERFSAEFPKEGPSILRIQQVVRGDSAAYFCASSSGQGSDTQYFGPGTRLTVL.

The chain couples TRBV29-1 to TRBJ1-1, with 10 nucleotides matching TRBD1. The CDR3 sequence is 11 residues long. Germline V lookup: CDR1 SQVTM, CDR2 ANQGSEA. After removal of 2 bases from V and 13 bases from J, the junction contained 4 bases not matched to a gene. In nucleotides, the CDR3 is TGCAGCGTTGAAAGACAGGGGGCGGTTTTCTTT. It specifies CSVERQGAVFF.

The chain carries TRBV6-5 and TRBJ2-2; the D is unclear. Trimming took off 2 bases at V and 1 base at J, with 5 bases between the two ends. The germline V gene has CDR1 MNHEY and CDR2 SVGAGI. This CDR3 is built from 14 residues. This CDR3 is CASSYNRNTGELFF. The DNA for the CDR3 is TGTGCCAGCAGTTACAACAGGAACACCGGGGAGCTGTTTTTT.

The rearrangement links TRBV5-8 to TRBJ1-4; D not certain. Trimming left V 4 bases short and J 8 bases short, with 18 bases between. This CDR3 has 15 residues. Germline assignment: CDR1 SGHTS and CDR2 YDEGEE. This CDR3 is CASSPFRKVSEKLFF. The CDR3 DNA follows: TGTGCCAGCAGCCCGTTTAGGAAAGTAAGCGAAAAACTGTTTTTT.

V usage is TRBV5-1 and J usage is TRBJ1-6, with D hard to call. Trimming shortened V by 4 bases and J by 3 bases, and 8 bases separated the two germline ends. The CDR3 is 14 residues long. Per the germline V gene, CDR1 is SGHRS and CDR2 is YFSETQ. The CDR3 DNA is TGCGCCAGCAGCCCCCTCAACTATAATTCACCCCTCCACTTT. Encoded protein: CASSPLNYNSPLHF. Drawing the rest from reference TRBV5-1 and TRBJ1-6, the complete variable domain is KAGVTQTPRYLIKTRGQQVTLSCSPISGHRSVSWYQQTPGQGLQFLFEYFSETQRNKGNFPGRFSGRQFSNSRSEMNVSTLELGDSALYLCASSPLNYNSPLHFGNGTRLTVT.